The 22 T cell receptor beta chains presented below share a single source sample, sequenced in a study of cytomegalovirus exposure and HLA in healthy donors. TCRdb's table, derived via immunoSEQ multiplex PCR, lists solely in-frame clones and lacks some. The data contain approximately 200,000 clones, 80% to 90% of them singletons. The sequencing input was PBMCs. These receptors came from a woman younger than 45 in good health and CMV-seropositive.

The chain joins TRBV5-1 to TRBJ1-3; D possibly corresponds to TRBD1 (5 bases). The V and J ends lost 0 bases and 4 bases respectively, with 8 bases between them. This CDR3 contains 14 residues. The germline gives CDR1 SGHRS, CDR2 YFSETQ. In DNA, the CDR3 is TGCGCCAGCAGCTTGGCAACAGGCGGAAACACCATATATTTT. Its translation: CASSLATGGNTIYF.

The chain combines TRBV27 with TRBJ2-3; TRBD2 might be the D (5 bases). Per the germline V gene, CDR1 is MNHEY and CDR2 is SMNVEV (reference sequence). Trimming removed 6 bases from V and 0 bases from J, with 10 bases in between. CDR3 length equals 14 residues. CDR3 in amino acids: CASRRGSSTDTQYF. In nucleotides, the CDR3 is TGTGCCAGCAGACGCGGGTCTAGCACAGATACGCAGTATTTT.

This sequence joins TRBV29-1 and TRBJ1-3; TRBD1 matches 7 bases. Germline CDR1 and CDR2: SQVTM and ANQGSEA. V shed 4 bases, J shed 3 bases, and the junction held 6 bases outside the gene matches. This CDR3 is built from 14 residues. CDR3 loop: CSVALGGSGNTIYF. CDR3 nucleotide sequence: TGCAGCGTTGCCTTAGGGGGCAGTGGAAACACCATATATTTT.

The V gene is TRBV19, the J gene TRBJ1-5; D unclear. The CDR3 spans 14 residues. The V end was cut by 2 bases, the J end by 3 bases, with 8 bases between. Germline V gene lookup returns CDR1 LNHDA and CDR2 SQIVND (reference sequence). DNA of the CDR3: TGTGCCAGTAGTATATTGGGCCTCAATCAGCCCCAGCATTTT. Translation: CASSILGLNQPQHF.

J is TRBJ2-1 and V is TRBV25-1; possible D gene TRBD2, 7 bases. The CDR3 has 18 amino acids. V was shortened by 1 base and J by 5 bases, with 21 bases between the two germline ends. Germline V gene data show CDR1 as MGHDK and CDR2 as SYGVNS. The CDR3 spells CASSELGGGGERDNEQFF. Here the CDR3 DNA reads TGTGCCAGCAGTGAATTGGGGGGGGGCGGAGAGCGGGACAATGAGCAGTTCTTC.

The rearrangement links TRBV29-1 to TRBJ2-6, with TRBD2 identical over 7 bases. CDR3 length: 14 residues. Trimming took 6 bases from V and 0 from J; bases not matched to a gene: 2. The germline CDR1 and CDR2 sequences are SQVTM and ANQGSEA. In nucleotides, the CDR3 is TGCAGCGTCCAGCGGGACTCTGGGGCCAACGTCCTGACTTTC. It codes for CSVQRDSGANVLTF.

The chain's CDR3 is CASSALDSNQPQHF. CDR3 sequence (DNA): TGTGCCAGCTCAGCCCTAGATAGCAATCAGCCCCAGCATTTT. The rearrangement joins TRBV18 to TRBJ1-5; the D is unclear. Trimming stripped 5 bases from V and 0 bases from J, with 8 bases between. CDR3 size: 14 residues. Germline CDR1 is KGHSH and CDR2 is LQKENI.

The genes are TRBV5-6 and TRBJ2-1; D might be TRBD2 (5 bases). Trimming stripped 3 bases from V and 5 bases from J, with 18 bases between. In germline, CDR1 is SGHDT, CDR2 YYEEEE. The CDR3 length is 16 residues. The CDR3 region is CASSSLGAGENNEQFF. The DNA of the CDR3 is TGTGCCAGCAGCTCCCTGGGAGCTGGGGAAAACAATGAGCAGTTCTTC. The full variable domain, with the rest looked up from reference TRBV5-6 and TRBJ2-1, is DAGVTQSPTHLIKTRGQQVTLRCSPKSGHDTVSWYQQALGQGPQFIFQYYEEEERQRGNFPDRFSGHQFPNYSSELNVNALLLGDSALYLCASSSLGAGENNEQFFGPGTRLTVL.

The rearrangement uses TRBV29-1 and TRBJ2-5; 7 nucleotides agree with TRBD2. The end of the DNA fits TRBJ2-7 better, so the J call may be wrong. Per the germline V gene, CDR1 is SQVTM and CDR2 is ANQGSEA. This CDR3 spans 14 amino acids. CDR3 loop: CSVEASGRLGEQYF. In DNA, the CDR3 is TGCAGCGTTGAGGCTAGCGGCCGCTTGGGCGAGCAGTACTTC.

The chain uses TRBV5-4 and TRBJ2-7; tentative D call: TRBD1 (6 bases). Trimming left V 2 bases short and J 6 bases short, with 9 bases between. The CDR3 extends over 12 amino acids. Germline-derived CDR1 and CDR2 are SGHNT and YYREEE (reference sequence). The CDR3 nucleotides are TGTGCCAGCAGCTTTGGGACACTCGAGCAGTACTTC. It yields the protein CASSFGTLEQYF.

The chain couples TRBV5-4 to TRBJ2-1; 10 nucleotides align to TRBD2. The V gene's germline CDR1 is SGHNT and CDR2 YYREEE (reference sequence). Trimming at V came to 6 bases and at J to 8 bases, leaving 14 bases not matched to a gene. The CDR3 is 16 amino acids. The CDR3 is CASTPRLAGEADEQFF. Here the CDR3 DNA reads TGTGCCAGCACCCCGCGGCTAGCGGGAGAGGCCGATGAGCAGTTCTTC.

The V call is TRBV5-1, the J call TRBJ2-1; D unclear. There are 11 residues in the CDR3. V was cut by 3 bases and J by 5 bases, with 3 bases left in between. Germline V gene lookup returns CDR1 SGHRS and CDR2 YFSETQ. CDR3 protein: CASSSNNEQFF. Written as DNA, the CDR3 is TGCGCCAGCAGCTCAAACAATGAGCAGTTCTTC.

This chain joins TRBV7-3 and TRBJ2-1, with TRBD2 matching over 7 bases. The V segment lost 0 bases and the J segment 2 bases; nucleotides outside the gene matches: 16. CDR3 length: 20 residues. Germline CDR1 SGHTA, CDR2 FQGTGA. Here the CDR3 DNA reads TGTGCCAGCAGCTTAACGGGTTTGGGGAGCCTAGCGGATCCCTACAATGAGCAGTTCTTC. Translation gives CASSLTGLGSLADPYNEQFF.

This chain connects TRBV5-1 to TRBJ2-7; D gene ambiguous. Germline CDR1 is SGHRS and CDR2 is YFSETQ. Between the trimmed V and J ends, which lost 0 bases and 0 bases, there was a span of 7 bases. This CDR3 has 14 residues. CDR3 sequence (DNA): TGCGCCAGCAGCTTGGAACCGAGCTCCTACGAGCAGTACTTC. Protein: CASSLEPSSYEQYF.

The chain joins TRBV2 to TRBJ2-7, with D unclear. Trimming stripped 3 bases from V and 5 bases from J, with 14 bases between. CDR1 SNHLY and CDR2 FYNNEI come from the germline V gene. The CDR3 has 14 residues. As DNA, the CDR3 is TGTGCCAGCAGTGAGGAGCTGGCGATAAACGAGCAGTACTTC. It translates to CASSEELAINEQYF.

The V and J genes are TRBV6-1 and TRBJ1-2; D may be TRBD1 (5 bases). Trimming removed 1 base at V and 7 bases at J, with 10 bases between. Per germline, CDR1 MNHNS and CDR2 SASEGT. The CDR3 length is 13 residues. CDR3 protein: CASSEVIRGGYTF. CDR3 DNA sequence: TGTGCCAGCAGTGAAGTGATAAGGGGTGGCTACACCTTC.

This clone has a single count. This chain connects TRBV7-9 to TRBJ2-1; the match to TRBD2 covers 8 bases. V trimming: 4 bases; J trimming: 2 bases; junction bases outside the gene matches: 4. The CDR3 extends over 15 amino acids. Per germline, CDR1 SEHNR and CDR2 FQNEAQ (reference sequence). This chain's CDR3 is CASSSSGSAYNEQFF. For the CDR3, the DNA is TGTGCCAGCAGCTCGAGCGGGAGCGCCTACAATGAGCAGTTCTTC.

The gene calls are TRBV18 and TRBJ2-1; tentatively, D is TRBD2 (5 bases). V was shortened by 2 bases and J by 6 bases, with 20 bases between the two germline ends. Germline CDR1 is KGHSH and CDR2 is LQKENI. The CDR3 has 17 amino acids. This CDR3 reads CASSPSRSGLGSNEQFF. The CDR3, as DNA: TGTGCCAGCTCACCAAGTAGGAGCGGTCTTGGAAGCAATGAGCAGTTCTTC.

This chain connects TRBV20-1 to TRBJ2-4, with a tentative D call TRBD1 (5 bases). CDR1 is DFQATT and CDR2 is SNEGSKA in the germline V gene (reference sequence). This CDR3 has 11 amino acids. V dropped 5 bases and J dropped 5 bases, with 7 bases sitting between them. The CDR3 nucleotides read TGCAGTGCTGGCAGGGAAAACATTCAGTACTTC. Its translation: CSAGRENIQYF.

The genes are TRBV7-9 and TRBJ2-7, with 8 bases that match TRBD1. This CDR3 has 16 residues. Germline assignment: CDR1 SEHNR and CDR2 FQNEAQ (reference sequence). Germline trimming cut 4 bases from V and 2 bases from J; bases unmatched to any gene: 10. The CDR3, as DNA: TGTGCCAGCAGCTACAATACCGGGACAGGAACCTACGAGCAGTACTTC. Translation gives CASSYNTGTGTYEQYF. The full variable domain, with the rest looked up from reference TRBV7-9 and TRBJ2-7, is DTGVSQNPRHKITKRGQNVTFRCDPISEHNRLYWYRQTLGQGPEFLTYFQNEAQLEKSRLLSDRFSAERPKGSFSTLEIQRTEQGDSAMYLCASSYNTGTGTYEQYFGPGTRLTVT.

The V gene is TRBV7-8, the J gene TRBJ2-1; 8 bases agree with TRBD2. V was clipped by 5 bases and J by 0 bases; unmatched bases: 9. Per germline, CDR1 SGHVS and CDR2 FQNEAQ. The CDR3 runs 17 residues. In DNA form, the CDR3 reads TGTGCCAGCAGCCCCCCGTTAGCGGGATTCTCCTACAATGAGCAGTTCTTC. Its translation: CASSPPLAGFSYNEQFF.

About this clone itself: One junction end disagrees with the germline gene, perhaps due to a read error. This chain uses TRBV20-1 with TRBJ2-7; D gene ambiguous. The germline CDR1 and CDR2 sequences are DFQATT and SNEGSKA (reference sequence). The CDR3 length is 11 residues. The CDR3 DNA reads TGCAGTGCCAGAGGCGGAAACGAGCAGTACTTC. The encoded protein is CSARGGNEQYF.